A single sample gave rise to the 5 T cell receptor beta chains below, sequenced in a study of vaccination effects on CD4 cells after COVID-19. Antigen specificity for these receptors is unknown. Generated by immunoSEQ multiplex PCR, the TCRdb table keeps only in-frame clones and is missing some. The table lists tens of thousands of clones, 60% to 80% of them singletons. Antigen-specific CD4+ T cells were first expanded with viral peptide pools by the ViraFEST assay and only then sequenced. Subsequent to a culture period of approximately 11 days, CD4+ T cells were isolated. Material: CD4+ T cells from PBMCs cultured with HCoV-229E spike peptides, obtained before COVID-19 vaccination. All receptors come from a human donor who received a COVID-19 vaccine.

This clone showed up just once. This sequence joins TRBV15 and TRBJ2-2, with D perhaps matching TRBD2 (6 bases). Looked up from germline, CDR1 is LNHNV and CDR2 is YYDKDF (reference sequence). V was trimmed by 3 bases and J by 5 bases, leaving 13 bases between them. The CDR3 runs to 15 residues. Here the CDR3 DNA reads TGTGCCACCAGCAGGGGGACTGGAGGGACCGGGGAGCTGTTTTTT. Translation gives CATSRGTGGTGELFF. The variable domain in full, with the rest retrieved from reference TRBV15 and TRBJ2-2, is DAMVIQNPRYQVTQFGKPVTLSCSQTLNHNVMYWYQQKSSQAPKLLFHYYDKDFNNEADTPDNFQSRRPNTSFCFLDIRSPGLGDTAMYLCATSRGTGGTGELFFGEGSRLTVL.

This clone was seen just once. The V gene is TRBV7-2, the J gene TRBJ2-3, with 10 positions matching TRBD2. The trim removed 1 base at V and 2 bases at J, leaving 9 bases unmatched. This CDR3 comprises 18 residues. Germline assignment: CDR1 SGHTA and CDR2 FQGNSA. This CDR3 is CASSLGLAGDVPTDTQYF. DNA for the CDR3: TGTGCCAGCAGCTTAGGTCTAGCGGGGGATGTACCCACAGATACGCAGTATTTT. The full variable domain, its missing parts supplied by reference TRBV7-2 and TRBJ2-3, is GAGVSQSPSNKVTEKGKDVELRCDPISGHTALYWYRQSLGQGLEFLIYFQGNSAPDKSGLPSDRFSAERTGGSVSTLTIQRTQQEDSAVYLCASSLGLAGDVPTDTQYFGPGTRLTVL.

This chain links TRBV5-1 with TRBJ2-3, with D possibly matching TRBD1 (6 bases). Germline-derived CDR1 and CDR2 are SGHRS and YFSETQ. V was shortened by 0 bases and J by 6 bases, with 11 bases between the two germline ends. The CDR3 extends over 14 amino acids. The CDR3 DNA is TGCGCCAGCAGCTTGGGACAGGTTGAGGATACGCAGTATTTT. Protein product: CASSLGQVEDTQYF.

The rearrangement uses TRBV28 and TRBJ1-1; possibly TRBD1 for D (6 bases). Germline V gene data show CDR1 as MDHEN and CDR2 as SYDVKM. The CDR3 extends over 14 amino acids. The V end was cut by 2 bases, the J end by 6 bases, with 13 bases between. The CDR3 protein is CASSLPGVWAEAFF. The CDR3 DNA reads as TGTGCCAGCAGTTTACCAGGGGTTTGGGCTGAAGCTTTCTTT.

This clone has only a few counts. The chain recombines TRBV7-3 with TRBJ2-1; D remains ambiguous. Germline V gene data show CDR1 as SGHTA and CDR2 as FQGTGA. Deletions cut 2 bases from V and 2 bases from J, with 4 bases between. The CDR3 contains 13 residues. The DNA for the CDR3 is TGTGCCAGCAGCTTAGGGACCTACAATGAGCAGTTCTTC. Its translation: CASSLGTYNEQFF.